This T cell receptor beta chain was observed in a study of blood T cell repertoires in COVID-19. Across the whole study: Some COVID-19 samples were acute and others convalescent; all came from the United States, Italy and Spain.

Per the study methods: Estimation of nucleated cell counts was performed using reference gene primer amplification. The method was immunoSEQ multiplex PCR; TCRdb's version includes in-frame clones alone and lacks a portion of them. That table furnishes V, J and clone size, whereas the DNA furnished D and trimming. The table has some 200,000 clones, about 89% seen once; the top ten hold 2.5%. The CDR3 is 14 amino acids. Germline-derived CDR1 and CDR2 are WNHNN and SYGVQD (reference sequence). Trimming took 2 bases from V and 4 from J, leaving 11 bases between them. Sequencing used peripheral blood. This sequence was found in a man aged 35-49 years with active or convalescent COVID-19. This chain connects TRBV10-1 to TRBJ2-5; the D gene is possibly TRBD2 (5 bases). CDR3 in DNA: TGCGCCAGCAGTGAGCGGAGGTTCCCAGAGACCCAGTACTTC. It specifies CASSERRFPETQYF.